A single sample is the source of the 18 T cell receptor beta chains below, sequenced in a study of patients and donors after allogeneic stem cell transplantation. TCRdb re-derived calls from the RT-PCR reads in MiXCR, one entry per CDR3 protein. The sample lists about a million distinct CDR3 sequences; approximately 19% were seen once. The source material was blood, either unsorted or a sorted T cell fraction (not recorded which). These receptor sequences come from a human donor who was either an allogeneic HSCT recipient or a stem cell or donor lymphocyte infusion donor (not recorded which). It is not recorded whose cells these are; they may come from a transplant donor.

This clonotype was counted at least ten times. The chain combines TRBV29-1 with TRBJ2-3, with a weak D call TRBD1 (5 bases). Trimming took off 1 base at V and 5 bases at J, with 7 bases between the two ends. CDR1 is SQVTM, CDR2 ANQGSEA, per germline. The CDR3 consists of 12 residues. The CDR3 coding sequence is TGCAGCGTTGAAGGGGGCCAAGATACGCAGTATTTT. The encoded protein is CSVEGGQDTQYF.

The rearrangement joins TRBV18 to TRBJ1-1; TRBD1 agrees at 8 bases. The V gene's germline CDR1 is KGHSH and CDR2 LQKENI. This CDR3 is 16 amino acids long. V was clipped by 2 bases and J by 6 bases; unmatched bases: 11. The CDR3 reads CASSPYLDRAFAEAFF. CDR3 sequence (DNA): TGTGCCAGCTCACCATACTTGGACAGGGCTTTCGCTGAAGCTTTCTTT.

The V gene is TRBV5-1, the J gene TRBJ2-1, with TRBD1 identical over 8 bases. V gave up 4 bases and J gave up 6 bases; unmatched junction bases: 9. CDR1 is SGHRS, CDR2 YFSETQ, per germline. The CDR3 is 15 residues long. CDR3 bases: TGCGCCAGCAGCCGCGGACAGGGAAGAGCCAATGAGCAGTTCTTC. This sequence encodes CASSRGQGRANEQFF. Filled out from reference TRBV5-1 and TRBJ2-1, the complete variable domain reads KAGVTQTPRYLIKTRGQQVTLSCSPISGHRSVSWYQQTPGQGLQFLFEYFSETQRNKGNFPGRFSGRQFSNSRSEMNVSTLELGDSALYLCASSRGQGRANEQFFGPGTRLTVL.

The chain recombines TRBV5-1 with TRBJ2-3; a weak D match, TRBD2 (6 bases). Germline V gene sequence: CDR1 SGHRS, CDR2 YFSETQ. The CDR3 length is 14 residues. Between the trimmed V and J ends, which lost 3 bases and 3 bases, there was a span of 11 bases. The CDR3 region has the DNA TGCGCCAGCAGCTCGGGGGAGTGGACAGATACGCAGTATTTT. It is translated as CASSSGEWTDTQYF.

The J gene is TRBJ2-2, the V gene TRBV7-3; D gene unclear. CDR3 length equals 16 residues. Germline CDR1 and CDR2: SGHTA and FQGTGA. Trimming pared 6 bases from V and 6 bases from J, leaving 20 bases between. CDR3: CASSLTTNWGAGELFF. The CDR3 nucleotides read TGTGCCAGCAGTTTGACAACGAACTGGGGTGCCGGGGAGCTGTTTTTT. Filled out from reference TRBV7-3 and TRBJ2-2, the complete variable domain reads GAGVSQTPSNKVTEKGKYVELRCDPISGHTALYWYRQSLGQGPEFLIYFQGTGAADDSGLPNDRFFAVRPEGSVSTLKIQRTERGDSAVYLCASSLTTNWGAGELFFGEGSRLTVL.

This clonotype showed up just a few times. J is TRBJ1-2 and V is TRBV12-3 or TRBV12-4; D is possibly TRBD1 (6 bases). The CDR3 loop spans 16 amino acids. With 5 bases removed from V and 1 base from J, the gap between germline ends came to 17 bases. The CDR3 is CASSLDGTPVNYGYTF. DNA for the CDR3: TGTGCCAGCAGTCTGGACGGGACACCAGTTAACTATGGCTACACCTTC.

This clonotype was counted a few times. This sequence joins TRBV12-3 or TRBV12-4 and TRBJ1-1; the D is unclear. The CDR3 extends over 15 amino acids. Trimming removed 3 bases from V and 4 bases from J, with 15 bases in between. The chain's CDR3 is CASSLGGVKITEAFF. CDR3 DNA sequence: TGTGCCAGCAGTTTGGGTGGGGTTAAAATCACTGAAGCTTTCTTT.

In this sample, this clonotype turned up many times. V is TRBV30 and J is TRBJ1-1; D is undetermined. From germline, CDR1 is GTSNPN and CDR2 SVGIG (reference sequence). This CDR3 has 11 amino acids. Trimming cost V 1 base and J 8 bases, with 8 bases left between them. In nucleotides, the CDR3 is TGTGCCTGGAGTGGATATAGGGAAGCTTTCTTT. Translation gives CAWSGYREAFF.

This chain joins TRBV4-2 and TRBJ2-1, with D unclear. Per the germline V gene, CDR1 is LGHNA and CDR2 is YNFKEQ. Trimming cost V 4 bases and J 8 bases, with 9 bases left between them. The CDR3 contains 12 residues. Here the CDR3 DNA reads TGTGCCAGCAGCCCCACTCGCGATGAGCAGTTCTTC. Translating it yields CASSPTRDEQFF.

This clonotype was counted between two and nine times. The CDR3 sequence is CASSLVTGSTEAFF. As DNA, the CDR3 is TGCGCCAGCAGCTTGGTTACAGGGAGCACTGAAGCTTTCTTT. The chain combines TRBV5-1 with TRBJ1-1; D might be TRBD1 (6 bases). The CDR3 spans 14 residues. The ends were cut back, 0 bases at V and 4 bases at J, with 10 bases in the middle. CDR1 is SGHRS, CDR2 YFSETQ, per germline.

This clonotype was counted many times. The rearrangement links TRBV29-1 to TRBJ1-1; possible D gene TRBD1, 6 bases. The CDR3 runs to 13 residues. The V and J ends lost 4 bases and 0 bases respectively, with 9 bases between them. Per the germline V gene, CDR1 is SQVTM and CDR2 is ANQGSEA. The CDR3 nucleotides read TGCAGCGTTGGGGACACCATGAACACTGAAGCTTTCTTT. This codes for CSVGDTMNTEAFF.

This clonotype was picked up a small number of times. The V and J genes are TRBV5-6 and TRBJ2-4; D unclear. This CDR3 has 14 residues. The germline CDR1 and CDR2 sequences are SGHDT and YYEEEE. Trimming took 4 bases from V and 8 from J, leaving 16 bases between them. CDR3 loop: CASSPAPGGDIQYF. CDR3 DNA sequence: TGTGCCAGCAGCCCGGCTCCGGGTGGGGACATTCAGTACTTC.

The chain is built from TRBV7-2 and TRBJ1-1; no clear D. Germline CDR1 and CDR2: SGHTA and FQGNSA. V was trimmed by 4 bases and J by 1 base, leaving 10 bases between them. This CDR3 comprises 14 residues. The CDR3 is CASSSAVRNTEAFF. CDR3 DNA: TGTGCCAGCAGCTCAGCCGTTCGGAACACTGAAGCTTTCTTT.

This clonotype came up a few times. The rearrangement uses TRBV3-1 and TRBJ1-6; tentatively, D is TRBD1 (5 bases). Trimming removed 8 bases from V and 7 bases from J, with 18 bases in between. CDR3 length: 15 residues. Looked up from germline, CDR1 is LGHDT and CDR2 is YNNKEL (reference sequence). The CDR3 here is CASRQTTPPNSPLHF. As DNA, the CDR3 is TGTGCCAGCCGACAGACCACCCCCCCGAATTCACCCCTCCACTTT.

V is TRBV7-3 and J is TRBJ1-3, with 10 bases that match TRBD1. Germline-derived CDR1 and CDR2 are SGHTA and FQGTGA. The junction had 4 bases not matched to a gene; V was cut back by 1 base and J by 4 bases. CDR3 length equals 16 residues. CDR3 coding DNA: TGTGCCAGCAGCTTAAAAGGGACAGGGGTCGGAAACACCATATATTTT. It is translated as CASSLKGTGVGNTIYF.

This clonotype was found a few times. V gene TRBV4-2 combines with J gene TRBJ1-1; 7 bases match TRBD1. This CDR3 contains 16 residues. V dropped 0 bases and J dropped 2; count of bases not matched to a gene: 6. Per the germline V gene, CDR1 is LGHNA and CDR2 is YNFKEQ. Here the CDR3 reads CASSQDRRGRNTEAFF. The CDR3 region has the DNA TGTGCCAGCAGCCAAGATCGTAGGGGGCGAAACACTGAAGCTTTCTTT.

The chain uses TRBV11-1 and TRBJ1-1; D is perhaps TRBD1 (5 bases). The CDR3 extends over 12 amino acids. V lost 3 bases, J lost 7 bases, and 9 bases lay in between. Per germline, CDR1 SGHAT and CDR2 FQDESV (reference sequence). The CDR3 spells CASSFRDGEAFF. In DNA, the CDR3 is TGTGCCAGCAGCTTCCGGGACGGTGAAGCTTTCTTT.

In its sample, this clonotype was seen a few times. The J gene is TRBJ2-4, the V gene TRBV7-3; either TRBD1 or TRBD2 may supply D (6 bases each). The V end lost 5 bases, the J end lost 7 bases, and 18 bases lay between the germline ends. Germline assignment: CDR1 SGHTA and CDR2 FQGTGA. The CDR3 extends over 15 amino acids. DNA for the CDR3: TGTGCCAGCAGCCGTTCCCGGGGGCACGATAACATTCAGTACTTC. Amino acid sequence: CASSRSRGHDNIQYF. Together with reference TRBV7-3 and TRBJ2-4, the CDR3 gives the full variable domain: GAGVSQTPSNKVTEKGKYVELRCDPISGHTALYWYRQSLGQGPEFLIYFQGTGAADDSGLPNDRFFAVRPEGSVSTLKIQRTERGDSAVYLCASSRSRGHDNIQYFGAGTRLSVL.